The clone carrying this T cell receptor beta chain is a singleton in its sample. The antigen is unknown. V dropped 3 bases and J dropped 5 bases, with 17 bases sitting between them. This CDR3 region has 14 residues. From germline, CDR1 is DFQATT and CDR2 SNEGSKA (reference sequence). The data originate from a study of tumor and adjacent non-tumor tissue in lung cancer. Study outcomes and limitations: Normal lung showed higher cumulative top 100 clone frequency than tumor.

TCRbeta libraries were built with three rounds of nested PCR, modified from ARM-PCR. TCRdb ran MiXCR on the multiplex PCR reads and lists one entry per CDR3 protein. Of some 100,000 distinct CDR3 sequences in the sample, approximately 60% are singletons; the top ten hold approximately 19%. This sample's RNA came from whole unsorted tissue. Distant lung tissue was collected more than 3 cm away from the tumor edge. This rearrangement joins TRBV20-1 to TRBJ2-7; D is unresolved. The material sequenced was distant non-tumor lung tissue. The sequence derives from a man younger than 45 with non-small cell lung cancer. In DNA, the CDR3 is TGCAGTGCTAGTTTCGCCAGTAGCCGGGACGAGCAGTACTTC. Encoded protein: CSASFASSRDEQYF.